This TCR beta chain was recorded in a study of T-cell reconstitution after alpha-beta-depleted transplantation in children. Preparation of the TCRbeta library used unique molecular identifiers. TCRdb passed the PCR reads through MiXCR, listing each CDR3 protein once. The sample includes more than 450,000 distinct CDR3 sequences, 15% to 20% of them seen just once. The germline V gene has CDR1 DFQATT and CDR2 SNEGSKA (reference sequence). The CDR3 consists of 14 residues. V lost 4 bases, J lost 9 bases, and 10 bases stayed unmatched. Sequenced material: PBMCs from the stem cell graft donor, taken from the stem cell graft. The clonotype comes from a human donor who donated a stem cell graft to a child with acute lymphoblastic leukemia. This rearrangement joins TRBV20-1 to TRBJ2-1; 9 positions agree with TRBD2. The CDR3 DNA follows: TGCAGTGCTACTTCTTTGACTAGCGGCCGTGAGCAGTTCTTC. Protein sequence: CSATSLTSGREQFF.